The present entry profiles one T cell receptor beta chain with its context. Antigen specificity is unknown. The data were taken from a study of shared clonotypes between healthy human individuals. Overall study findings and caveats: Only blood was sampled, and tissue TCR repertoires likely differ from blood ones.

Only in-frame clones appear in the TCRdb table, and some are missing; sequencing was by immunoSEQ multiplex PCR. The data contain approximately 2.4 million clones, 90% to 96% of them singletons. CDR1 and CDR2 (germline): LGHNA, YNFKEQ. The CDR3 consists of 16 residues. Trimming removed 2 bases from V and 1 base from J; junction bases left unmatched: 5. The donors, healthy adults who were HIV-negative, had experienced no recent acute infections or vaccinations. A split of CD4+ cells into CD45RA+ naive and CD45RA-negative memory subsets was performed. This TCR came from a man aged 18 to 29 in good health. This rearrangement joins TRBV4-2 to TRBJ2-7, with 10 bases fitting TRBD2. Sequencing was carried out using naive CD4+ T cells sorted from blood. Subset here: CD45RA+ positively selected. Here the CDR3 reads CASSQTSGGASYEQYF. In DNA form, the CDR3 reads TGTGCCAGCAGCCAAACCAGCGGGGGGGCTTCCTACGAGCAGTACTTC.